Following are 32 T cell receptor beta chains from one sample sequenced in a study of shared T cell receptors in the human thymus. Profiling relied on immunoSEQ multiplex PCR, and the TCRdb table lists in-frame clones only, not all of them. The data hold hundreds of thousands of clones, with roughly 88% observed a single time. These data were also reused for a study on human thymus T cells.

The sample was thymocytes. Every receptor here comes from a boy less than two years old with a congenital heart defect.

The chain joins TRBV21-1 to TRBJ2-2; the DNA was not used to check the table's D call, TRBD2. TRBV21-1 is an annotated pseudogene. The length of the CDR3 is 17 residues. The CDR3 bases are TGTGCCAGCAGCAACCCCGATTGGAGGCGAGGCACCGGGGAGCTGTTTTTT. This codes for CASSNPDWRRGTGELFF.

The V call is TRBV6-5, the J call TRBJ1-1; weak D call: TRBD1 (5 bases). Germline values: CDR1 MNHEY, CDR2 SVGAGI. There are 15 residues in the CDR3. The V end was cut by 2 bases, the J end by 2 bases, with 12 bases between. The CDR3 nucleotides are TGTGCCAGCAGTTACGCCTTCGGGGGAAACACTGAAGCTTTCTTT. Translated: CASSYAFGGNTEAFF.

The V gene is TRBV11-2, the J gene TRBJ1-4; 11 bases map to TRBD1. Per germline, CDR1 SGHAT and CDR2 FQNNGV. This CDR3 has 14 amino acids. The V gene end was trimmed by 6 bases and the J gene end by 3 bases; junction bases not matched to a gene: 0. The CDR3 loop reads CASRDRGPNEKLFF. The CDR3 DNA reads as TGTGCCAGCAGGGACAGGGGGCCTAATGAAAAACTGTTTTTT.

V gene TRBV7-6 combines with J gene TRBJ2-1; D unresolved. The CDR3 covers 17 residues. Per germline, CDR1 SGHVS and CDR2 FNYEAQ. Trimming took 2 bases from V and 0 from J, leaving 14 bases between them. The CDR3 protein is CASSLLTGSGSYNEQFF. Here the CDR3 DNA reads TGTGCCAGCAGCTTACTAACGGGTAGTGGCTCCTACAATGAGCAGTTCTTC.

The J gene is TRBJ2-1, the V gene TRBV5-5; 9 bases map to TRBD1. The CDR3 has 15 amino acids. Germline assignment: CDR1 SGHKS and CDR2 YYEKEE (reference sequence). The junction had 6 bases not matched to a gene; V was cut back by 1 base and J by 7 bases. The CDR3 DNA reads TGTGCCAGCAGCTTGTGGCCGGACAGGGGTAATGAGCAGTTCTTC. Translation: CASSLWPDRGNEQFF.

The chain uses TRBV28 and TRBJ1-1; possible D gene TRBD1, 5 bases. Deletions cut 2 bases from V and 11 bases from J, with 18 bases between. The CDR3 is made up of 14 amino acids. Germline CDR1 is MDHEN and CDR2 is SYDVKM. The CDR3 DNA sequence: TGTGCCAGCAGTTTAAACAGGATCTCTGTGAACGCTTTCTTT. Amino acid sequence: CASSLNRISVNAFF. The full variable domain, rest sourced from reference TRBV28 and TRBJ1-1, is DVKVTQSSRYLVKRTGEKVFLECVQDMDHENMFWYRQDPGLGLRLIYFSYDVKMKEKGDIPEGYSVSREKKERFSLILESASTNQTSMYLCASSLNRISVNAFFGQGTRLTVV.

The chain couples TRBV4-3 to TRBJ2-5; 7 positions agree with TRBD1. The CDR3 contains 14 residues. Germline values: CDR1 LGHNA, CDR2 YSLEER. V dropped 1 base and J dropped 4; count of bases not matched to a gene: 3. The CDR3 loop reads CASSQGGGVETQYF. CDR3 bases: TGCGCCAGCAGCCAAGGAGGGGGCGTAGAGACCCAGTACTTC.

V usage is TRBV30 and J usage is TRBJ2-3; D might be TRBD2 (6 bases). The CDR3 loop spans 18 amino acids. V lost 0 bases to trimming and J lost 3 bases, with 22 bases between them. Germline V CDR1 and CDR2: GTSNPN, SVGIG (reference sequence). Here the CDR3 reads CAWSVPLKTRGWTDTQYF. CDR3 sequence (DNA): TGTGCCTGGAGTGTACCCCTCAAGACTAGAGGATGGACAGATACGCAGTATTTT.

The chain employs TRBV6-5 and TRBJ2-7; 7 bases match TRBD1. The ends lost 0 bases at V and 7 bases at J; junction bases unmatched: 6. The CDR3 spans 14 residues. CDR1 is MNHEY and CDR2 is SVGAGI in the germline V gene. CDR3 DNA sequence: TGTGCCAGCAGTTACTCGAAAAGGACAGGAGAGCAGTACTTC. Translation: CASSYSKRTGEQYF.

V and J are TRBV19 and TRBJ2-6, with TRBD2 identical over 10 bases. The CDR3 has 18 residues. V dropped 4 bases and J dropped 1; count of bases not matched to a gene: 7. CDR1 and CDR2 from the germline V gene are LNHDA and SQIVND (reference sequence). This CDR3 reads CASSTGGGLASGANVLTF. The CDR3, as DNA: TGTGCCAGTAGTACCGGTGGGGGACTAGCGTCTGGGGCCAACGTCCTGACTTTC. The full variable domain, with the rest looked up from reference TRBV19 and TRBJ2-6, is DGGITQSPKYLFRKEGQNVTLSCEQNLNHDAMYWYRQDPGQGLRLIYYSQIVNDFQKGDIAEGYSVSREKKESFPLTVTSAQKNPTAFYLCASSTGGGLASGANVLTFGAGSRLTVL.

The rearrangement joins TRBV15 to TRBJ1-2, with 7 bases lining up with TRBD1. Germline V gene lookup returns CDR1 LNHNV and CDR2 YYDKDF (reference sequence). Trimming at V came to 3 bases and at J to 8 bases, leaving 21 bases not matched to a gene. This CDR3 contains 18 residues. The CDR3 DNA is TGTGCCACCAGCAGCAGAGTTGGGACAGCTGCCTGGATGGAGGGCTACACCTTC. Translation: CATSSRVGTAAWMEGYTF. Full variable domain (outside the CDR3, taken from reference TRBV15 and TRBJ1-2): DAMVIQNPRYQVTQFGKPVTLSCSQTLNHNVMYWYQQKSSQAPKLLFHYYDKDFNNEADTPDNFQSRRPNTSFCFLDIRSPGLGDTAMYLCATSSRVGTAAWMEGYTFGSGTRLTVV.

As DNA, the CDR3 is TGTGCCATCAGTGCCAATCTAGCGGGGACGACCTACGAGCAGTACTTC. Protein sequence: CAISANLAGTTYEQYF. This chain links TRBV10-3 with TRBJ2-7; TRBD2 agrees at 9 bases. CDR1 ENHRY and CDR2 SYGVKD come from the germline V gene. The junction had 9 bases not matched to a gene; V was cut back by 4 bases and J by 2 bases. The CDR3 sequence is 16 residues long.

The rearrangement joins TRBV18 to TRBJ2-1, with unresolved D. The germline V gene encodes CDR1 KGHSH and CDR2 LQKENI. The CDR3 spans 14 residues. The germline V and J ends were trimmed by 0 bases and 15 bases, with 18 bases remaining between them. The CDR3 here is CASSPPNRYRVPFF. The CDR3 nucleotides read TGTGCCAGCTCACCACCAAACCGATACAGAGTCCCGTTCTTC.

The chain links TRBV7-9 to TRBJ2-7; TRBD2 matches 9 bases. The CDR3 runs to 15 residues. Losses at the gene ends were 5 bases for V and 5 bases for J; bases not matched to a gene: 10. CDR1 is SEHNR, CDR2 FQNEAQ, per germline (reference sequence). This CDR3 reads CASSRLAGRPHEQYF. DNA for the CDR3: TGTGCCAGCAGCCGCCTAGCGGGAAGGCCCCACGAGCAGTACTTC.

This sequence joins TRBV4-2 and TRBJ2-3; 8 bases map to TRBD1. This CDR3 is built from 17 residues. Germline V CDR1 and CDR2: LGHNA, YNFKEQ. J was trimmed by 5 bases and V by 1 base; bases with no gene match: 11. The CDR3 sequence: CASSQAAAGGNEDTQYF. As DNA, the CDR3 is TGTGCCAGCAGCCAAGCCGCCGCAGGGGGCAATGAAGATACGCAGTATTTT.

V and J are TRBV4-3 and TRBJ2-1, with 10 positions matching TRBD2. Germline V gives CDR1 LGHNA, CDR2 YSLEER. The CDR3 is made up of 20 amino acids. With 0 bases clipped from V and 2 bases from J, the junction kept 13 bases outside the gene matches. The CDR3 is CASSQDSLAGVRRAYNEQFF. The CDR3 DNA follows: TGCGCCAGCAGCCAAGATTCTCTAGCGGGAGTACGACGGGCCTACAATGAGCAGTTCTTC.

This clone was observed a handful of times. The rearrangement links TRBV4-1 to TRBJ1-1; D may be TRBD1 (6 bases). Germline V gene lookup returns CDR1 MGHRA and CDR2 YSYEKL. The V end lost 3 bases, the J end lost 2 bases, and 7 bases lay between the germline ends. This CDR3 is built from 13 residues. CDR3 coding DNA: TGCGCCAGCAGCCAGACAGGAAACACTGAAGCTTTCTTT. Its protein is CASSQTGNTEAFF.

This chain connects TRBV5-6 to TRBJ2-3, with D possibly being TRBD2 (6 bases). The CDR3 is 16 residues long. Looked up from germline, CDR1 is SGHDT and CDR2 is YYEEEE. V was trimmed by 5 bases and J by 3 bases, leaving 19 bases between them. The DNA for the CDR3 is TGTGCCAGCAGGGGGACCGGGACTCGAAGAACAGATACGCAGTATTTT. Encoded protein: CASRGTGTRRTDTQYF.

The chain uses TRBV6-1 and TRBJ2-7; D remains unclear. The CDR3 has 12 residues. The V gene lost 4 bases and the J gene lost 3 bases, with 7 bases spanning the gap. Germline CDR1 MNHNS, CDR2 SASEGT. The CDR3 here is CASSVHSYEQYF. The CDR3, as DNA: TGTGCCAGCAGTGTGCACAGCTACGAGCAGTACTTC.

The chain links TRBV11-2 to TRBJ1-2; the match to TRBD1 covers 7 bases. Germline CDR1 reads SGHAT; CDR2 reads FQNNGV. Losses at the gene ends were 4 bases for V and 3 bases for J; bases not matched to a gene: 5. The CDR3 loop spans 14 amino acids. Here the CDR3 reads CASSSLTGDYGYTF. CDR3 DNA sequence: TGTGCCAGCAGCTCGTTAACAGGGGACTATGGCTACACCTTC.

The chain recombines TRBV4-3 with TRBJ2-1; D is perhaps TRBD2 (6 bases). In germline, CDR1 is LGHNA, CDR2 YSLEER. The CDR3 has 21 amino acids. The V end was cut by 0 bases, the J end by 0 bases, with 24 bases between. CDR3 protein: CASSQEIGVAVISSSYNEQFF. The CDR3 DNA follows: TGCGCCAGCAGCCAAGAGATCGGTGTAGCGGTGATCTCGAGCTCCTACAATGAGCAGTTCTTC.

This chain links TRBV30 with TRBJ2-1; D possibly corresponds to TRBD2 (5 bases). CDR1 is GTSNPN, CDR2 SVGIG, per germline (reference sequence). This CDR3 is built from 13 residues. V was clipped by 0 bases and J by 15 bases, with 18 bases between them. For the CDR3, the DNA is TGTGCCTGGAGTGTATTTAAACGGGATCGGCCGTTCTTC. Translation gives CAWSVFKRDRPFF.

J is TRBJ1-2 and V is TRBV4-3; 11 bases map to TRBD1. The V segment lost 1 base and the J segment 7 bases; nucleotides outside the gene matches: 5. The CDR3 contains 15 residues. CDR1 and CDR2 from the germline V gene are LGHNA and YSLEER. CDR3 sequence: CASSQVDRGQCGYTF. The CDR3 nucleotides read TGCGCCAGCAGCCAAGTGGACAGGGGGCAGTGTGGCTACACCTTC.

This clone was observed a single time. V and J are TRBV15 and TRBJ2-3; no clear D gene. Germline V gene lookup returns CDR1 LNHNV and CDR2 YYDKDF (reference sequence). This CDR3 region has 15 residues. V lost 7 bases and J lost 1, with 15 bases in between. DNA for the CDR3: TGTGCCACCACGATCTGCGCCCCCGGCACAGATACGCAGTATTTT. It translates to CATTICAPGTDTQYF. Drawing the rest from reference TRBV15 and TRBJ2-3, the complete variable domain is DAMVIQNPRYQVTQFGKPVTLSCSQTLNHNVMYWYQQKSSQAPKLLFHYYDKDFNNEADTPDNFQSRRPNTSFCFLDIRSPGLGDTAMYLCATTICAPGTDTQYFGPGTRLTVL.

This clone has just one count. The chain combines TRBV7-9 with TRBJ2-3, with TRBD2 identical over 7 bases. Losses at the gene ends were 1 base for V and 4 bases for J; bases not matched to a gene: 14. The length of the CDR3 is 18 residues. The germline CDR1 and CDR2 sequences are SEHNR and FQNEAQ (reference sequence). The CDR3 region has the DNA TGTGCCAGCAGCTTAGATCGCGTTCGGGGGAGGGTTTCAGATACGCAGTATTTT. This encodes CASSLDRVRGRVSDTQYF.

The rearrangement joins TRBV10-3 to TRBJ2-1; TRBD2 matches 11 bases. This CDR3 has 14 residues. Trimming at V came to 2 bases and at J to 12 bases, leaving 6 bases not matched to a gene. The germline V gene has CDR1 ENHRY and CDR2 SYGVKD. As DNA, the CDR3 is TGTGCCATCAGTGAGGGTACTAGCGGGAGAAGGCAGTTCTTC. It yields the protein CAISEGTSGRRQFF.

The chain carries TRBV25-1 and TRBJ2-3, with 12 bases matching TRBD2. The CDR3 contains 18 residues. Germline CDR1 MGHDK, CDR2 SYGVNS. V shed 3 bases and J 1 base; nucleotides not matched to a gene: 8. The CDR3 reads CASSDRLAGATGTDTQYF. In DNA form, the CDR3 reads TGTGCCAGCAGTGACAGACTAGCGGGGGCGACTGGCACAGATACGCAGTATTTT.

The chain carries TRBV19 and TRBJ2-7, with TRBD2 identical over 11 bases. Germline CDR1 is LNHDA and CDR2 is SQIVND (reference sequence). The CDR3 length is 17 residues. The V gene end was trimmed by 4 bases and the J gene end by 2 bases; junction bases not matched to a gene: 10. CDR3 residues: CASSTSGLAVKTYEQYF. The DNA for the CDR3 is TGTGCCAGTAGTACCTCGGGACTAGCGGTGAAAACCTACGAGCAGTACTTC.

The V and J genes are TRBV7-9 and TRBJ1-2; TRBD1 might be the D (5 bases). From germline, CDR1 is SEHNR and CDR2 FQNEAQ (reference sequence). CDR3 length: 15 residues. V lost 1 base, J lost 2 bases, and 11 bases lay in between. The CDR3 is CASSLVDRRNYGYTF. CDR3 DNA sequence: TGTGCCAGCAGCTTAGTCGACAGAAGAAACTATGGCTACACCTTC.

The chain recombines TRBV11-2 with TRBJ1-5; D is unresolved. Germline lookup yields CDR1 SGHAT and CDR2 FQNNGV. This CDR3 comprises 14 residues. V lost 5 bases to trimming and J lost 0 bases, with 8 bases between them. The chain's CDR3 is CASSVTYSNQPQHF. The CDR3 nucleotides read TGTGCCAGCAGCGTAACCTATAGCAATCAGCCCCAGCATTTT. The variable domain in full, completed from reference TRBV11-2 and TRBJ1-5, reads EAGVAQSPRYKIIEKRQSVAFWCNPISGHATLYWYQQILGQGPKLLIQFQNNGVVDDSQLPKDRFSAERLKGVDSTLKIQPAKLEDSAVYLCASSVTYSNQPQHFGDGTRLSIL.

The chain is built from TRBV7-8 and TRBJ1-1; 7 nucleotides align to TRBD1. Germline trimming cut 5 bases from V and 6 bases from J; bases unmatched to any gene: 12. This CDR3 contains 15 residues. The germline V gene has CDR1 SGHVS and CDR2 FQNEAQ. CDR3 in DNA: TGTGCCAGCAGCCCAGGACAGGCCGGGGGGGCTGAAGCTTTCTTT. Protein product: CASSPGQAGGAEAFF. The full variable domain, its missing parts supplied by reference TRBV7-8 and TRBJ1-1, is GAGVSQSPRYKVAKRGQDVALRCDPISGHVSLFWYQQALGQGPEFLTYFQNEAQLDKSGLPSDRFFAERPEGSVSTLKIQRTQQEDSAVYLCASSPGQAGGAEAFFGQGTRLTVV.

This clone was seen once. The chain is built from TRBV20-1 and TRBJ2-1; possible D gene TRBD1, 5 bases. Germline loops: CDR1 DFQATT, CDR2 SNEGSKA (reference sequence). Trimming cost V 6 bases and J 8 bases, with 11 bases left between them. The CDR3 extends over 11 amino acids. For the CDR3, the DNA is TGCAGTGCCCAGTGGGGCTATGAGCAGTTCTTC. It is translated as CSAQWGYEQFF.